Following are 21 T cell receptor beta chains from one sample sequenced in a study of blood T cell repertoires in COVID-19. Clones were read by immunoSEQ multiplex PCR, and TCRdb kept only the in-frame ones, dropping some. The repertoire holds 150,000 to 200,000 clones, with around 80% as singletons. Sequencing was done on a sample of peripheral blood. The receptors originated from a woman aged 80 or older with active or convalescent COVID-19.

The chain combines TRBV19 with TRBJ1-1, with 8 bases fitting TRBD1. The V gene's germline CDR1 is LNHDA and CDR2 SQIVND (reference sequence). J lost 2 bases, V lost 7 bases, and 6 bases had no gene match. This CDR3 comprises 14 residues. The CDR3 sequence is CASNLQGGNTEAFF. The CDR3 nucleotides read TGTGCCAGTAATCTACAGGGGGGCAACACTGAAGCTTTCTTT.

This clone was seen just once. The rearrangement uses TRBV9 and TRBJ1-4; possibly TRBD1 for D (5 bases). V lost 2 bases and J lost 8, with 19 bases in between. This CDR3 is 16 amino acids long. Germline loops: CDR1 SGDLS, CDR2 YYNGEE. The CDR3 here is CASSVGPQGGEEKLFF. For the CDR3, the DNA is TGTGCCAGCAGCGTGGGGCCCCAGGGCGGTGAGGAAAAACTGTTTTTT.

The chain has TRBV20-1 and TRBJ1-4; 7 nucleotides line up with TRBD1. CDR3 size: 11 residues. J gave up 14 bases and V 2 bases, and 5 bases lay outside the gene matches. Per germline, CDR1 DFQATT and CDR2 SNEGSKA (reference sequence). CDR3 DNA sequence: TGCAGTGCTAGACGCGACAGGGCGCTGTTTTTT. It is translated as CSARRDRALFF.

Turning to this clone: Other DNA sequences in the sample encode the same CDR3. The chain carries TRBV5-1 and TRBJ2-5, with a weak D call TRBD1 (6 bases). The CDR3 has 14 residues. From germline, CDR1 is SGHRS and CDR2 YFSETQ. Trimming took 4 bases from V and 0 from J, leaving 10 bases between them. CDR3 residues: CASSRAGDQETQYF. DNA for the CDR3: TGCGCCAGCAGCAGGGCAGGGGACCAAGAGACCCAGTACTTC.

The chain has TRBV6-5 and TRBJ1-5; TRBD1 aligns across 7 bases. CDR3 length: 14 amino acids. V was clipped by 6 bases and J by 8 bases; unmatched bases: 10. Looked up from germline, CDR1 is MNHEY and CDR2 is SVGAGI. The CDR3 nucleotides are TGTGCCAGCAGGACCACAGGGGTAGGGAAGCCCCAGCATTTT. Its translation is CASRTTGVGKPQHF.

The chain couples TRBV27 to TRBJ2-3, with a weak D call TRBD2 (6 bases). V lost 5 bases, J lost 6 bases, and 12 bases lay in between. Germline V gene data show CDR1 as MNHEY and CDR2 as SMNVEV (reference sequence). The CDR3 is 13 residues long. CDR3 amino acids: CASSRGTTDTQYF. CDR3 bases: TGTGCCAGCAGTCGCGGGACCACCGATACGCAGTATTTT.

The chain joins TRBV19 to TRBJ1-2; 8 nucleotides agree with TRBD1. In germline, CDR1 is LNHDA, CDR2 SQIVND (reference sequence). The CDR3 consists of 13 residues. Trimming cost V 10 bases and J 4 bases; bases outside gene matches: 8. Here the CDR3 reads CATQYRGSYGYTF. Here the CDR3 DNA reads TGTGCCACTCAATACAGGGGGAGCTATGGCTACACCTTC.

The chain couples TRBV19 to TRBJ1-2; D gene uncertain. CDR3 length equals 15 residues. The ends were cut back, 6 bases at V and 5 bases at J, with 19 bases in the middle. The germline CDR1 and CDR2 sequences are LNHDA and SQIVND (reference sequence). CDR3 residues: CASRISELPLYGYTF. In DNA form, the CDR3 reads TGTGCCAGTAGGATTTCGGAGCTCCCGCTGTATGGCTACACCTTC. The entire variable domain, with the rest obtained from reference TRBV19 and TRBJ1-2, is as follows: DGGITQSPKYLFRKEGQNVTLSCEQNLNHDAMYWYRQDPGQGLRLIYYSQIVNDFQKGDIAEGYSVSREKKESFPLTVTSAQKNPTAFYLCASRISELPLYGYTFGSGTRLTVV.

This rearrangement joins TRBV27 to TRBJ1-5; a possible D gene is TRBD1 (6 bases). The germline CDR1 and CDR2 sequences are MNHEY and SMNVEV (reference sequence). This CDR3 has 13 residues. V was clipped by 2 bases and J by 7 bases, with 9 bases between them. DNA for the CDR3: TGTGCCAGCAGTTTAAAAGGGGGACAGCCCCAGCATTTT. Translating it yields CASSLKGGQPQHF.

The chain recombines TRBV29-1 with TRBJ2-2, with D unclear. Germline V CDR1 and CDR2: SQVTM, ANQGSEA. Trimming took 2 bases from V and 4 from J, leaving 8 bases between them. The CDR3 spans 13 residues. DNA for the CDR3: TGCAGCGTTGAATATGGCAGCACCGGGGAGCTGTTTTTT. Amino acids: CSVEYGSTGELFF.

CDR3 sequence: CASSEPGQSLYGYTF. The CDR3 coding sequence is TGTGCCAGCAGTGAGCCCGGACAGTCTCTCTATGGCTACACCTTC. This rearrangement joins TRBV25-1 to TRBJ1-2, with D perhaps TRBD1 (6 bases). Trimming left V 3 bases short and J 4 bases short, with 15 bases between. Per the germline V gene, CDR1 is MGHDK and CDR2 is SYGVNS. The CDR3 extends over 15 amino acids.

V is TRBV30 and J is TRBJ1-5; D is undetermined. This CDR3 region has 14 residues. V lost 0 bases, J lost 4 bases, and 10 bases lay in between. Germline V gene lookup returns CDR1 GTSNPN and CDR2 SVGIG (reference sequence). CDR3 bases: TGTGCCTGGAGTGTTAACGACATTAATCAGCCCCAGCATTTT. Translation gives CAWSVNDINQPQHF.

V is TRBV30 and J is TRBJ1-2, with D tentatively TRBD1 (5 bases). This CDR3 has 13 amino acids. Germline V lookup: CDR1 GTSNPN, CDR2 SVGIG (reference sequence). The V gene lost 0 bases and the J gene lost 8 bases, with 13 bases spanning the gap. The CDR3 reads CAWSVRGPTGYTF. CDR3 in DNA: TGTGCCTGGAGTGTAAGGGGTCCGACCGGCTACACCTTC.

This clone was observed a handful of times. The genes are TRBV5-1 and TRBJ1-2; D call uncertain. The CDR3 consists of 14 residues. V was cut by 4 bases and J by 2 bases, with 12 bases left in between. Germline CDR1 SGHRS, CDR2 YFSETQ. As DNA, the CDR3 is TGCGCCAGCAGCAACCGGGAGCCAAACTATGGCTACACCTTC. Translating gives CASSNREPNYGYTF.

The chain carries TRBV11-2 and TRBJ1-3; unclear D gene. Germline V gene data show CDR1 as SGHAT and CDR2 as FQNNGV. The germline V and J ends were trimmed by 4 bases and 0 bases, with 10 bases remaining between them. There are 15 residues in the CDR3. This chain's CDR3 is CASSSDISSGNTIYF. The CDR3 region has the DNA TGTGCCAGCAGCTCTGACATTTCCTCTGGAAACACCATATATTTT.

V usage is TRBV7-6 and J usage is TRBJ1-3; D is perhaps TRBD1 (5 bases). Germline V gene data show CDR1 as SGHVS and CDR2 as FNYEAQ. The CDR3 totals 16 residues. Trimming pared 0 bases from V and 0 bases from J, leaving 9 bases between. CDR3 nucleotide sequence: TGTGCCAGCAGCTTAGCGACAGCGAGCTCTGGAAACACCATATATTTT. Protein sequence: CASSLATASSGNTIYF.

The rearrangement joins TRBV7-2 to TRBJ1-1, with a weak D call TRBD1 (5 bases). Germline CDR1 SGHTA, CDR2 FQGNSA. Trimming shortened V by 6 bases and J by 1 base, and 12 bases separated the two germline ends. The CDR3 spans 14 residues. CDR3 bases: TGTGCCAGCAGTTCAGGGATTTCGAACACTGAAGCTTTCTTT. Its translation is CASSSGISNTEAFF.

The CDR3 spells CASSISSSGFSQETQYF. The CDR3 DNA follows: TGTGCCAGTAGTATCTCATCTAGCGGGTTCTCTCAAGAGACCCAGTACTTC. V gene TRBV19 combines with J gene TRBJ2-5, with 8 nucleotides matching TRBD2. V gave up 3 bases and J gave up 2 bases; unmatched junction bases: 11. This CDR3 spans 17 amino acids. In germline, CDR1 is LNHDA, CDR2 SQIVND (reference sequence).

This chain uses TRBV19 with TRBJ2-3, with D possibly matching TRBD1 (6 bases). The CDR3 spans 11 residues. Germline values: CDR1 LNHDA, CDR2 SQIVND (reference sequence). With 7 bases removed from V and 5 bases from J, the gap between germline ends came to 7 bases. CDR3 in DNA: TGTGCCAGTATCAGGGGAGATACGCAGTATTTT. Its protein product is CASIRGDTQYF.

The chain has TRBV3-1 (or the pseudogene TRBV3-2) and TRBJ2-3; 7 bases fit TRBD1. The CDR3 spans 15 residues. Unmatched junction bases numbered 4, after V lost 2 bases and J lost 2 bases. Germline V gene sequence: CDR1 LGHDT, CDR2 YNNKEL (reference sequence). The CDR3 sequence is CASSQSRGNTDTQYF. The CDR3 nucleotides are TGTGCCAGCAGCCAAAGCAGGGGGAACACAGATACGCAGTATTTT.

The CDR3 loop reads CASSLRAGELDTQYF. The CDR3 DNA is TGTGCCAGCAGCTTAAGGGCGGGGGAGCTAGATACGCAGTATTTT. The V gene is TRBV7-2, the J gene TRBJ2-3; TRBD2 matches 7 bases. From germline, CDR1 is SGHTA and CDR2 FQGNSA. CDR3 length: 15 amino acids. V lost 2 bases and J lost 5; bases outside the gene matches: 7.